At least ten counts were recorded for the clone carrying this T cell receptor beta chain. This sample is drawn from a study of T cells in Graves' hyperthyroidism and ophthalmopathy. The ends were cut back, 0 bases at V and 1 base at J, with 4 bases in the middle. Per germline, CDR1 SGDLS and CDR2 YYNGEE. The CDR3 is 13 amino acids. Amplified regions were TCR beta CDR3 sequences from RNA transcripts. During a first-round RT-PCR of the TCR CDR3, the HTBI primer set was used. Via MiXCR, TCRdb re-called the multiplex PCR reads, giving one row per CDR3 protein. The table records approximately 590,000 distinct CDR3 sequences, approximately 15% of them present only once.

The sequenced sample was blood. The chain joins TRBV9 to TRBJ1-2; D call uncertain. This receptor was identified in a woman in her 30s with Graves' hyperthyroidism. DNA for the CDR3: TGTGCCAGCAGCGTAGGGGGTAACTATGGCTACACCTTC. This sequence encodes CASSVGGNYGYTF.